One and the same sample provided the 6 T cell receptor beta chains below, sequenced in a study of coeliac disease. Broader study findings: Control samples showed higher TRB and TRG clonality than intraepithelial and lamina propria samples in active celiac disease.

Sequencing used immunoSEQ multiplex PCR; TCRdb keeps in-frame clones, though not all of them. The sample lists some 4,000 clones, 65% to 70% occurring once. What these receptors recognize is not known. What was sequenced was intraepithelial lymphocytes from the gut. The receptors stem from a woman aged 60-75 years with active celiac disease.

CDR3 DNA sequence: TGTGCCAGCAGTGAAGAGATGGCAGGAAGAATCTCTGGAAACACCATATATTTT. This codes for CASSEEMAGRISGNTIYF. The chain uses TRBV2 and TRBJ1-3; no clear D gene. Per germline, CDR1 SNHLY and CDR2 FYNNEI. V shed 1 base and J shed 0 bases, with 16 bases lying between them. The CDR3 is 18 amino acids.

The chain uses TRBV2 and TRBJ1-4; 8 bases fit TRBD1. The CDR3 extends over 15 amino acids. J was trimmed by 7 bases and V by 4 bases; bases with no gene match: 8. Germline V gives CDR1 SNHLY, CDR2 FYNNEI. CDR3 residues: CASSVQGARGEKLFF. The CDR3 bases are TGTGCCAGCAGTGTTCAGGGGGCCCGCGGTGAAAAACTGTTTTTT.

The chain combines TRBV30 with TRBJ2-3, with D unclear. CDR3 length: 13 residues. Germline V gene sequence: CDR1 GTSNPN, CDR2 SVGIG (reference sequence). The V end lost 4 bases, the J end lost 4 bases, and 12 bases lay between the germline ends. The CDR3 DNA reads as TGTGCCTGGACCCCTCCCTCTTCAGATACGCAGTATTTT. This translates into CAWTPPSSDTQYF.

To note about this clone: Sequence at one end of the junction differs from germline and may be a read error. The chain employs TRBV7-7 and TRBJ1-3; 7 bases line up with TRBD1. Germline CDR1 reads SSHAT; CDR2 reads FNYEAQ (reference sequence). The CDR3 is made up of 15 amino acids. The DNA of the CDR3 is TGTGCTAGCAGCTTAGGGGGCGACTCTGGAAACACCATATATTTT. This sequence encodes CASSLGGDSGNTIYF.

The V and J genes are TRBV6-1 and TRBJ1-3, with D possibly matching TRBD1 (6 bases). Trimming took off 6 bases at V and 0 bases at J, with 12 bases between the two ends. The CDR3 extends over 15 amino acids. Germline CDR1 is MNHNS and CDR2 is SASEGT. CDR3: CASSVSDSSGNTIYF. For the CDR3, the DNA is TGTGCCAGCAGCGTGTCGGACAGCTCTGGAAACACCATATATTTT.

The chain carries TRBV18 and TRBJ1-2; 10 nucleotides agree with TRBD1. Germline V CDR1 and CDR2: KGHSH, LQKENI. CDR3 size: 16 residues. Losses at the gene ends were 4 bases for V and 0 bases for J; bases not matched to a gene: 5. The CDR3 DNA follows: TGTGCCAGCTCACGGGGACAGGGGAAAGCTAACTATGGCTACACCTTC. Amino acids: CASSRGQGKANYGYTF.